The present T cell receptor (beta chain) was sequenced within a study of blood T cell repertoires in COVID-19. Using immunoSEQ multiplex PCR, the repertoire was profiled, and TCRdb retains in-frame clones only, with some absent. Here the sample spans about 300,000 clones, more than 75% being singletons. The CDR3 loop spans 14 amino acids. V lost 5 bases, J lost 1 base, and 8 bases lay in between. Germline CDR1 and CDR2: SEHNR and FQNEAQ (reference sequence). This chain connects TRBV7-9 to TRBJ2-2; no firm D call. The sequenced sample was peripheral blood. The TCR sequence derives from a woman aged 45-60 years with acute or convalescent COVID-19. The CDR3 DNA follows: TGTGCCAGCAGCCTTTCAGTGAACACCGGGGAGCTGTTTTTT. Protein: CASSLSVNTGELFF.